This T cell receptor (beta chain) was recorded in a study of regulatory T cells in long-lasting Graves disease. Germline V gene data show CDR1 as SNHLY and CDR2 as FYNNEI. Trimming stripped 7 bases from V and 0 bases from J, with 6 bases between. CDR3 length: 12 amino acids. Researchers made TCR beta libraries by using iRepertoire HTBI primers and running Arm-PCR on CDR3 regions. TCRdb called the multiplex PCR reads again in MiXCR, with one record for every CDR3 protein. The sample carries 200,000 to 250,000 distinct CDR3 sequences, around 18% recorded once. Described time point: newly diagnosed GD, antithyroid drugs for less than 3 months. The TCR library was made from RNA extracted from PBMCs. Investigators report Graves' disease was diagnosed under American Thyroid Association guidelines. EDTA tubes collected around 8.7 milliliters of peripheral blood. Study-wide findings and caveats: Persistent disease exhibited a predilection for TRBV28, TRBJ1-2 and TRBJ2-5.

This clonotype was counted at least ten times. What it binds is unknown. This sample comprised peripheral blood mononuclear cells (PBMCs), obtained at new diagnosis, from a patient treated with antithyroid drugs. This clonotype was sampled from a female donor with Graves disease. The V and J genes are TRBV2 and TRBJ1-1, with D uncertain. Here the CDR3 reads CASNRMNTEAFF. The CDR3 region has the DNA TGTGCCAGCAACAGAATGAACACTGAAGCTTTCTTT.